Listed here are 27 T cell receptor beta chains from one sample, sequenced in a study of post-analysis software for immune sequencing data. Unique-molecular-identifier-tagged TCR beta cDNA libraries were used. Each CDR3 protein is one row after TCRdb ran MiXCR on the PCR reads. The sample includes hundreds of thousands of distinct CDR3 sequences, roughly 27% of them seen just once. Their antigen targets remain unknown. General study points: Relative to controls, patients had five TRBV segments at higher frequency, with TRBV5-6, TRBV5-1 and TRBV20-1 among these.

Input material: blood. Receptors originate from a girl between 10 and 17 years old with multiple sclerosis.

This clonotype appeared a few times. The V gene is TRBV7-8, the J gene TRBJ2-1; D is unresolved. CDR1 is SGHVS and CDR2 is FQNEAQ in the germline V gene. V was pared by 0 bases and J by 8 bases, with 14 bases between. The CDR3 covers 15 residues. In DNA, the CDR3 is TGTGCCAGCAGCTTAGCGAACCTCCCAATCCATGAGCAGTTCTTC. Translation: CASSLANLPIHEQFF.

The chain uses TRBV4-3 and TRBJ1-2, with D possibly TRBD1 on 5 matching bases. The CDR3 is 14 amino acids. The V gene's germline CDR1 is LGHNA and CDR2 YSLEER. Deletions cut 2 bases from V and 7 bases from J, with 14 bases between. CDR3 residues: CASSQLVRVGGYTF. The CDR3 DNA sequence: TGCGCCAGCAGCCAATTGGTCAGGGTAGGTGGCTACACCTTC.

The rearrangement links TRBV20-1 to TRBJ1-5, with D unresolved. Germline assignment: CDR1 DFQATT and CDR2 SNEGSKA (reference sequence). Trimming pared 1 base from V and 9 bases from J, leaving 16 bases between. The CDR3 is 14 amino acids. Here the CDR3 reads CSARVRPFEGPQHF. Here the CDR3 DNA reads TGCAGTGCTAGAGTACGACCCTTCGAGGGGCCCCAGCATTTT.

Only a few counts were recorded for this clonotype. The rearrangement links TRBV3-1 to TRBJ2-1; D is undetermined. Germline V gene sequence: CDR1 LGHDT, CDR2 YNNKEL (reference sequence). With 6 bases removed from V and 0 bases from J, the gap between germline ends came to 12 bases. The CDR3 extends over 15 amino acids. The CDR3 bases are TGTGCCAGCAGGGGCGCTGAGAGCTCCTACAATGAGCAGTTCTTC. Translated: CASRGAESSYNEQFF.

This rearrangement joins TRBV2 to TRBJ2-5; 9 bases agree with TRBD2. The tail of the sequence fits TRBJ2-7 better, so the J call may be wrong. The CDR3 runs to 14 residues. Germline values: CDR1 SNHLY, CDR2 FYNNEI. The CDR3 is CASSEGLAGLEQYF. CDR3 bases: TGTGCCAGCAGTGAAGGTCTAGCGGGACTCGAGCAGTACTTC.

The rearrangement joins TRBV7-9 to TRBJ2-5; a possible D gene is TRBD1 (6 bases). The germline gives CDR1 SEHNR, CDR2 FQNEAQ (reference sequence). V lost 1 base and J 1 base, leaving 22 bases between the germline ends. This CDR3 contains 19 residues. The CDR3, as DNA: TGTGCCAGCAGCTTAGGTTGGAGCAGGAGAGGGGGATCCCAAGAGACCCAGTACTTC. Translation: CASSLGWSRRGGSQETQYF.

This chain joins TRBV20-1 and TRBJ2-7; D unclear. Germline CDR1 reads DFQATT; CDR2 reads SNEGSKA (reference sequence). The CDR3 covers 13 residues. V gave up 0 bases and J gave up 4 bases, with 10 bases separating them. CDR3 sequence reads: CSARDLRVYEQYF. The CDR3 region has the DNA TGCAGTGCTAGAGATCTGCGCGTTTACGAGCAGTACTTC.

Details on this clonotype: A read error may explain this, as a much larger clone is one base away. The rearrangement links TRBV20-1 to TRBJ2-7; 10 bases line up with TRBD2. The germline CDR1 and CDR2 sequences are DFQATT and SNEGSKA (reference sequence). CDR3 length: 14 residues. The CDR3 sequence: CSTRERTSGGEQYF. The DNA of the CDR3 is TGCAGTACTAGAGAAAGGACTAGCGGTGGCGAGCAGTACTTC.

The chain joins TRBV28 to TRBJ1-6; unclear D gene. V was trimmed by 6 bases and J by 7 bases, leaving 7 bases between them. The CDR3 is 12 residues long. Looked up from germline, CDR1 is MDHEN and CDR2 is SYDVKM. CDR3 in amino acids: CASRGSNSPLHF. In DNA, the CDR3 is TGTGCCAGCAGGGGGTCGAATTCACCCCTCCACTTT.

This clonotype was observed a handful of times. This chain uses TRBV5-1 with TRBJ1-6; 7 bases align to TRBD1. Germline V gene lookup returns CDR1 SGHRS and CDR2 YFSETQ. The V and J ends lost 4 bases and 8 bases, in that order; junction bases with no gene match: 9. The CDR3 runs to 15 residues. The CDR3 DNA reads TGCGCCAGCAGCGCCGAGACAGGGCAGTATTCACCCCTCCACTTT. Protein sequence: CASSAETGQYSPLHF.

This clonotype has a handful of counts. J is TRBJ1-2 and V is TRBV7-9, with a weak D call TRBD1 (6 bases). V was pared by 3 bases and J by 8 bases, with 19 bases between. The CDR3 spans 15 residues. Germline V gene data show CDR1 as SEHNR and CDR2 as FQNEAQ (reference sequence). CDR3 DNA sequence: TGTGCCAGCAGCTTCGCCCCGGGACACCTTGAGGGCTACACCTTC. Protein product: CASSFAPGHLEGYTF.

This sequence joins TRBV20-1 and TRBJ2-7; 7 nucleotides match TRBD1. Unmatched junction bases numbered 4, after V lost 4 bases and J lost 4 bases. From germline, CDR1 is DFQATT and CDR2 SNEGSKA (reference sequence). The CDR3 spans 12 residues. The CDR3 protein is CSANEQGYEQYF. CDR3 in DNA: TGCAGTGCTAACGAACAGGGGTACGAGCAGTACTTC.

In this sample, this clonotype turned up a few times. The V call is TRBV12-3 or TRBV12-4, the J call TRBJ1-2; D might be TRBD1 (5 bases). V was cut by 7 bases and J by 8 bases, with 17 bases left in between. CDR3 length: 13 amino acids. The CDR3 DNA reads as TGTGCCAGCACCTCTCGGCAGGGTCGGGGCTACACCTTC. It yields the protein CASTSRQGRGYTF.

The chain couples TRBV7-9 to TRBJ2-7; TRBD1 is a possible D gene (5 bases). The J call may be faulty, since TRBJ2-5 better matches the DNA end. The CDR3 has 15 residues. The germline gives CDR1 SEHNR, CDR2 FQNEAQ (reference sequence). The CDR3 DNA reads TGTGCCAGCAGCTCCCCAGGGATGGGGAAGGAGACCCAGTACTTC. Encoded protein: CASSSPGMGKETQYF.

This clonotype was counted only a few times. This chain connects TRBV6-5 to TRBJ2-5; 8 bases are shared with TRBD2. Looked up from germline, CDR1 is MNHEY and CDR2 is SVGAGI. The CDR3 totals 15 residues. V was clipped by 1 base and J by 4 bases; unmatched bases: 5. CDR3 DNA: TGTGCCAGCAGTTACTTTGGCGGGAGGTCAGAGACCCAGTACTTC. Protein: CASSYFGGRSETQYF.

For the CDR3, the DNA is TGTGCCAGCAGCTCGACAAGCAATCAGCCCCAGCATTTT. It specifies CASSSTSNQPQHF. This chain connects TRBV9 to TRBJ1-5; D is ambiguous. Trimming stripped 4 bases from V and 1 base from J, with 6 bases between. CDR3 length equals 13 residues. Germline CDR1 is SGDLS and CDR2 is YYNGEE.

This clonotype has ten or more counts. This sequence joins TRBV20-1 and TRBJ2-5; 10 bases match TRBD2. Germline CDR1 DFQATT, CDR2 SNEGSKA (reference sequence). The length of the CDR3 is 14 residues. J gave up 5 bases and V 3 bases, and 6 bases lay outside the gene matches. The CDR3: CSARPSGRVETQYF. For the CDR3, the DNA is TGCAGTGCTAGGCCGAGCGGGAGGGTGGAGACCCAGTACTTC.

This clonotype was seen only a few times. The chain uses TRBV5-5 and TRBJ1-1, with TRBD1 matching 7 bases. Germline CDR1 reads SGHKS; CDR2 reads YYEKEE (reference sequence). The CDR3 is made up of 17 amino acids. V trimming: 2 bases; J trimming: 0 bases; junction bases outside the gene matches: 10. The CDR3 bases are TGTGCCAGCAGCTTAGCAGGGGGAGCCTGGATGAACACTGAAGCTTTCTTT. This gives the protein CASSLAGGAWMNTEAFF. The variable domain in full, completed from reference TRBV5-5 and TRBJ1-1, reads DAGVTQSPTHLIKTRGQQVTLRCSPISGHKSVSWYQQVLGQGPQFIFQYYEKEERGRGNFPDRFSARQFPNYSSELNVNALLLGDSALYLCASSLAGGAWMNTEAFFGQGTRLTVV.

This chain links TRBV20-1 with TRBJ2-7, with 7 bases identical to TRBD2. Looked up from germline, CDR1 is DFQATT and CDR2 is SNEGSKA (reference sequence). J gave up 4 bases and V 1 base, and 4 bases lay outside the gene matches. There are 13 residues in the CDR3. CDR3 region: CSARVSGIYEQYF. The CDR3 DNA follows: TGCAGTGCTAGAGTGAGCGGGATATACGAGCAGTACTTC.

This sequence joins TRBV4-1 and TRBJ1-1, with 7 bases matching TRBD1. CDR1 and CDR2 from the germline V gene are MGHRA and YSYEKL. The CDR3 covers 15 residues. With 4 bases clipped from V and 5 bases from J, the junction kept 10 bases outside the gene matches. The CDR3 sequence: CASSRGQGVWTEAFF. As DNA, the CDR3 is TGCGCCAGCAGCCGAGGTCAGGGGGTATGGACTGAAGCTTTCTTT.

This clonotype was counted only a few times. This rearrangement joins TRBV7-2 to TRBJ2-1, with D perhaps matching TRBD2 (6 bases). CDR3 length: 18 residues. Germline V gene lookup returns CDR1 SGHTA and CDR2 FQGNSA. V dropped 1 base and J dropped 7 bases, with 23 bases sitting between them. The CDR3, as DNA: TGTGCCAGCAGCTTAGGAATCCGGGCAGGGAGGAGAGGGAATGAGCAGTTCTTC. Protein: CASSLGIRAGRRGNEQFF. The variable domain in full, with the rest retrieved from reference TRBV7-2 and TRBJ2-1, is GAGVSQSPSNKVTEKGKDVELRCDPISGHTALYWYRQSLGQGLEFLIYFQGNSAPDKSGLPSDRFSAERTGGSVSTLTIQRTQQEDSAVYLCASSLGIRAGRRGNEQFFGPGTRLTVL.

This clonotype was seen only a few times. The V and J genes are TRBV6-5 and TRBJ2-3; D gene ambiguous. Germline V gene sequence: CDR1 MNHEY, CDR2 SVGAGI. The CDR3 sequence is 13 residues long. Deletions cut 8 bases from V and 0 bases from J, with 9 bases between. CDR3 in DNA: TGTGCCAGCGAGTCTTCTAGCACAGATACGCAGTATTTT. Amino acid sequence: CASESSSTDTQYF.

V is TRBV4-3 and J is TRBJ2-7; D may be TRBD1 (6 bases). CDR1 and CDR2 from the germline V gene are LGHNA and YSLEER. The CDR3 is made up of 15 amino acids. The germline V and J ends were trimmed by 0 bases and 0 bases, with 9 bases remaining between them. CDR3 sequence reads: CASSQDRDNSYEQYF. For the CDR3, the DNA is TGCGCCAGCAGCCAAGATAGGGACAACTCCTACGAGCAGTACTTC.

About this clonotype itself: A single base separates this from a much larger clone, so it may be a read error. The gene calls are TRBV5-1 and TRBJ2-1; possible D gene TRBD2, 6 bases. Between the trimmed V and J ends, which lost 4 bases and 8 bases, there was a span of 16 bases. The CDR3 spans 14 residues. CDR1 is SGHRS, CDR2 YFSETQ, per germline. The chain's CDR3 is CASSVGLTVDEQFF. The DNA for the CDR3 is TGCGCCAGCAGCGTCGGACTAACTGTTGATGAGCAGTTCTTC. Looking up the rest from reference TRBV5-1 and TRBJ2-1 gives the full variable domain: KAGVTQTPRYLIKTRGQQVTLSCSPISGHRSVSWYQQTPGQGLQFLFEYFSETQRNKGNFPGRFSGRQFSNSRSEMNVSTLELGDSALYLCASSVGLTVDEQFFGPGTRLTVL.

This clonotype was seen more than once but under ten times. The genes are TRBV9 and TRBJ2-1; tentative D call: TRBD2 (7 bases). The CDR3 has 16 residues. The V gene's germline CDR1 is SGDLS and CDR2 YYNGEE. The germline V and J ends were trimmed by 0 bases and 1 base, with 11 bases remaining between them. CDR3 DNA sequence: TGTGCCAGCAGCGTAGGAGGGGGGGGGTCCTACAATGAGCAGTTCTTC. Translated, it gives CASSVGGGGSYNEQFF.

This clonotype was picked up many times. CDR3 in DNA: TGTGCCAGCAGCCGGACTAGCGGCAAAGAGACCCAGTACTTC. Translation: CASSRTSGKETQYF. This chain uses TRBV3-1 with TRBJ2-5; 10 bases align to TRBD2. The CDR3 covers 14 residues. V trimming: 4 bases; J trimming: 3 bases; junction bases outside the gene matches: 2. Per germline, CDR1 LGHDT and CDR2 YNNKEL (reference sequence).

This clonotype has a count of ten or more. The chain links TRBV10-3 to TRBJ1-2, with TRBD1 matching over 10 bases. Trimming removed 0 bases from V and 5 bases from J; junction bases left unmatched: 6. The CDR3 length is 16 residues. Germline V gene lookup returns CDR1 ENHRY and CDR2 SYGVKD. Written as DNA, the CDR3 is TGTGCCATCAGTGAGTCGACAGGGGGCGCTTATTATGGCTACACCTTC. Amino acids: CAISESTGGAYYGYTF.